This T cell receptor (beta chain) was sequenced during a study of cytomegalovirus exposure and HLA in healthy donors. Points from the study as a whole: Specific recognition of CMV antigens was confirmed in vitro for a few chains (all CMV-associated).

Germline loops: CDR1 ENHRY, CDR2 SYGVKD. The V gene end was trimmed by 0 bases and the J gene end by 5 bases; junction bases not matched to a gene: 3. The CDR3 totals 15 residues. About this clone: The target antigen is unknown. The same CDR3 can be traced to other DNA sequences in this sample.

The PCR employed 60 Vbeta primers together with 13 Jbeta primers. The table came from immunoSEQ multiplex PCR; TCRdb's copy has only in-frame clones and leaves some out. Among 150,000 to 200,000 clones listed, approximately 78% were seen once. This receptor was obtained from a woman in her 50s in good health and CMV-seropositive. The gene calls are TRBV10-3 and TRBJ1-1, with 10 nucleotides matching TRBD1. The specimen sequenced was PBMCs. The CDR3 reads CAISESGTGVTEAFF. The DNA for the CDR3 is TGTGCCATCAGTGAGTCCGGGACAGGGGTGACTGAAGCTTTCTTT.